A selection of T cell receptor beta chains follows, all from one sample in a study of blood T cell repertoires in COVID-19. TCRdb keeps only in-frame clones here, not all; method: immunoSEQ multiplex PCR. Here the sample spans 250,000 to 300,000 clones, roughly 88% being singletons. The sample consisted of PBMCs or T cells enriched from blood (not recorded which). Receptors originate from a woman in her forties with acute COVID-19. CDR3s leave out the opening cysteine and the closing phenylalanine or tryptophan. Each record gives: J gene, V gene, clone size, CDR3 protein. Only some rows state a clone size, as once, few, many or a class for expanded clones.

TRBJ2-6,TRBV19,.,ASRNSGANVLT
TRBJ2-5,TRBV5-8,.,ASSSGWGPGQETQY
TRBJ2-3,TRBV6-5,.,ASSPLADLPYTQY
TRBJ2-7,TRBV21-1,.,ASSSGDSSYEQY
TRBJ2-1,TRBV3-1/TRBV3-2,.,ASSQKLNEQF
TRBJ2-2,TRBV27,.,ASSFWGLAQGSPLGNTGELF
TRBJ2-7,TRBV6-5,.,ASRGYGTGAGEQY
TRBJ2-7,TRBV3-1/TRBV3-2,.,ASSQVGLAGYEQY
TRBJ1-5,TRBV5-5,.,ASSLATHQPQH
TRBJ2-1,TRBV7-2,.,ASSLAGTSGSLGSYNEQF
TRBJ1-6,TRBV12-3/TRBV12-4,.,ATRRGESSPLH
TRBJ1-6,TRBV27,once,ASRFKGPEDSPLH
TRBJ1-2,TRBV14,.,ASSQDGARANYGYT
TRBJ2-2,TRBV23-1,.,ASSRGSTGELF
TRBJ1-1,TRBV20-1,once,SASDNRGNTEAF
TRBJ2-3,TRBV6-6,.,ASSDRIPTDTQY
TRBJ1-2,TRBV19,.,ASSSRAGGGGANYGYT
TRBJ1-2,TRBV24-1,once,ATSDPRGIRGYT
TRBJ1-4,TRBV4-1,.,ASSQVGRRGTNEKLF
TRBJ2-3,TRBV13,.,ASTPGQGRDTDTQY
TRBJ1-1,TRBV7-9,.,ASSGTELPEAF
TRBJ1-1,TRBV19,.,ASNYRQGGRGTEAF
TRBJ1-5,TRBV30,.,AWSVQGSHQPQH
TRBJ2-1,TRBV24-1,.,ATSGSGIHNEQF
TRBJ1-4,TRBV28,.,ASRGGDRGHEKLF
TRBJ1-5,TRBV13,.,ASSFNRGMEPQH
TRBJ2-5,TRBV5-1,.,ARPRRLADSVTETQY
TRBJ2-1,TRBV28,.,ASSFWSGQGNRNEQF
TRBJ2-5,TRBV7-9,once,ASSPREIQETQY
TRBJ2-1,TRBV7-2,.,ASSPPPGSSNYNEQF
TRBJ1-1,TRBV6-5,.,ASSYGRVNTEAF
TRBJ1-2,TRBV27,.,ASSPPGQGYGYT
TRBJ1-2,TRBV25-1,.,ASSESGRGRYGYT
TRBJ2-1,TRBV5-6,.,ASSFGDRLYNEQF
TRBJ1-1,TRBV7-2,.,ASSLSAGYVTEAF
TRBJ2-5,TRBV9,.,ASSVSGGETQY
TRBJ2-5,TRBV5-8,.,ASSVTWGQGKETQY
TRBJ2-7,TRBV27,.,ASSLSSGAGEQY
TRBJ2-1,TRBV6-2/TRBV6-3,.,ASSRLSSYNEQF
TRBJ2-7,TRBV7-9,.,ASSLPGYSYEQY
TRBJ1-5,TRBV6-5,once,ASRGGGVGQPQH
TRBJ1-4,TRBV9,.,ASSERGGDEKLF
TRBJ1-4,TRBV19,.,ASSIVRGPTNEKLF
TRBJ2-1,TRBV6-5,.,ASRKTPVNEQF
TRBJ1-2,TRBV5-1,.,ASSPRGDGYT
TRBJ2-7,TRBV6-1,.,ASSEQGNYEQY
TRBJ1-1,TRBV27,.,ASSLRGKNTEAF
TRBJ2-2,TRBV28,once,ASSPHLRLAGQHGELF
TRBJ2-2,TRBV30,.,AWGDTGELF
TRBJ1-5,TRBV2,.,ASSKDGYSNQPQH
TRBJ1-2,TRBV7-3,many,ASSTSGTTEGYT
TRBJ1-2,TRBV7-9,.,ASSLEGRQTGLFGYT
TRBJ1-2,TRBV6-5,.,ASRPTGTYGYT
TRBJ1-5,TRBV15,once,ATSRGWANQPQH
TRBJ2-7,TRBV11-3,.,ASSLAGSSYEQY
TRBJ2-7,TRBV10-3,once,ATFPGQGSEQY
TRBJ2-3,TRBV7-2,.,ASSTGLAVAGTQY
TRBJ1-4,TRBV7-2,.,ASSLGVREKLF
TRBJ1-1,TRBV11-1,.,ASSNRGLGRNTEAF
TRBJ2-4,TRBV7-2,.,ASSPRPNLAKNIQY